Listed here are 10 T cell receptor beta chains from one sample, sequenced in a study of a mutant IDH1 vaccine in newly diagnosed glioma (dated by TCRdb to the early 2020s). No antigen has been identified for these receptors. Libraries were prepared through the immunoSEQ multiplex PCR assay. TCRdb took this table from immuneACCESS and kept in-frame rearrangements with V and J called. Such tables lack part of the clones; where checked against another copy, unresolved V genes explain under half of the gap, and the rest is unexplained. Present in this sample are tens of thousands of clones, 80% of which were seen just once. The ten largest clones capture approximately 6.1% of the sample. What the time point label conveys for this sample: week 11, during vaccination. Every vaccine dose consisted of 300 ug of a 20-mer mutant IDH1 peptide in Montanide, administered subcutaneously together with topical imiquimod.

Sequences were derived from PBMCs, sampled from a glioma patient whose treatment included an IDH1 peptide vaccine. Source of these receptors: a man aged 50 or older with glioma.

CDR3 DNA: TGTGCCAGCAGCTACCCTCGTACTAGCGGGGTACAAGAGACCCAGTACTTC. Its translation: CASSYPRTSGVQETQYF. The V and J genes are TRBV5-6 and TRBJ2-5, with 10 bases fitting TRBD2. This CDR3 spans 17 amino acids. Germline V gene lookup returns CDR1 SGHDT and CDR2 YYEEEE. Trimming cost V 3 bases and J 2 bases; bases outside gene matches: 10.

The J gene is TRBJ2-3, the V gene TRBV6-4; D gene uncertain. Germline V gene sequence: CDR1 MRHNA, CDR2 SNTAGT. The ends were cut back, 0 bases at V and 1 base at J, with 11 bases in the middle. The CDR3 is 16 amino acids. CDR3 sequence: CASSDSSGKGTDTQYF. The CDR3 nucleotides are TGTGCCAGCAGTGACTCCTCCGGAAAAGGCACAGATACGCAGTATTTT.

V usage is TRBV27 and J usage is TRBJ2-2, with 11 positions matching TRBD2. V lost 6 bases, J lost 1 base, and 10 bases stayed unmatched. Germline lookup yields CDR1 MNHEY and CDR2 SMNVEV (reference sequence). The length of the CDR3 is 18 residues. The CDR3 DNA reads TGTGCCAGCAGCGATAGCCCCGGGACTAGCGGGAACACCGGGGAGCTGTTTTTT. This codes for CASSDSPGTSGNTGELFF.

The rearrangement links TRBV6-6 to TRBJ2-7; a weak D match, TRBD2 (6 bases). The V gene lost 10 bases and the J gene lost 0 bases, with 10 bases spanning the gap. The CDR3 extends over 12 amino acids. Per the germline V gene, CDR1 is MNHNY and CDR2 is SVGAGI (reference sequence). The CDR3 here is CAISRGSYEQYF. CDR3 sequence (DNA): TGTGCCATCTCGCGGGGCTCCTACGAGCAGTACTTC.

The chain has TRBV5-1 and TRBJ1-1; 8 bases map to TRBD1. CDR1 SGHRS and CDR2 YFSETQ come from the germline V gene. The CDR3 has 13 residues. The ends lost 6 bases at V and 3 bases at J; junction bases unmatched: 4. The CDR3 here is CASTGQGDTEAFF. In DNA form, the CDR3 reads TGCGCCAGCACCGGACAGGGAGACACTGAAGCTTTCTTT.

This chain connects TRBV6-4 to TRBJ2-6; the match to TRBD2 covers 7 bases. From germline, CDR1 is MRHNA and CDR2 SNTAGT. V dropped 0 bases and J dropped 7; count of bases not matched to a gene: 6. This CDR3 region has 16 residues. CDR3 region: CASSDSFSGAANVLTF. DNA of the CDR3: TGTGCCAGCAGTGACTCGTTCAGCGGGGCCGCCAACGTCCTGACTTTC.

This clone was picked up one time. CDR3 nucleotide sequence: TGTGCCAGCAGCTACGGGACACCGAACACCGGGGAGCTGTTTTTT. It specifies CASSYGTPNTGELFF. This chain connects TRBV5-4 to TRBJ2-2, with D possibly TRBD1 on 6 matching bases. V was shortened by 3 bases and J by 0 bases, with 9 bases between the two germline ends. Germline CDR1 is SGHNT and CDR2 is YYREEE (reference sequence). The CDR3 totals 15 residues. The full variable domain, in which reference TRBV5-4 and TRBJ2-2 provide the parts outside the CDR3, is ETGVTQSPTHLIKTRGQQVTLRCSSQSGHNTVSWYQQALGQGPQFIFQYYREEENGRGNFPPRFSGLQFPNYSSELNVNALELDDSALYLCASSYGTPNTGELFFGEGSRLTVL.

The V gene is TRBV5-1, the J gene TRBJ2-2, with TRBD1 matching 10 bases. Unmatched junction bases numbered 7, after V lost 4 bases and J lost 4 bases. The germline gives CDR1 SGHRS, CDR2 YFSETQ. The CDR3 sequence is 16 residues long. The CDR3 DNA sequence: TGCGCCAGCAGCCACCGGGACAGGGGCGGCACCGGGGAGCTGTTTTTT. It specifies CASSHRDRGGTGELFF.

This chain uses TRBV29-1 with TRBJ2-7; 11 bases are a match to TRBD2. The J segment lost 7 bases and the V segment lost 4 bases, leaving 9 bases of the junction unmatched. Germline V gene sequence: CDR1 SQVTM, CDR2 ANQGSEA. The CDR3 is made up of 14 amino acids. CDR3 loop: CSVVSGGAYNEQYF. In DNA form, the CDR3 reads TGCAGCGTTGTTAGCGGGGGGGCGTATAATGAGCAGTACTTC.

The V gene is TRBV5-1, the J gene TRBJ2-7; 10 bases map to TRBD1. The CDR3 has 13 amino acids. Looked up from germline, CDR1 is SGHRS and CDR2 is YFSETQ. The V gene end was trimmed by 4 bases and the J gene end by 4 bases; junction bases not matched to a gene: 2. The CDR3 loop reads CASSPDRGYEQYF. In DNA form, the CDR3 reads TGCGCCAGCAGCCCGGACAGGGGGTACGAGCAGTACTTC.